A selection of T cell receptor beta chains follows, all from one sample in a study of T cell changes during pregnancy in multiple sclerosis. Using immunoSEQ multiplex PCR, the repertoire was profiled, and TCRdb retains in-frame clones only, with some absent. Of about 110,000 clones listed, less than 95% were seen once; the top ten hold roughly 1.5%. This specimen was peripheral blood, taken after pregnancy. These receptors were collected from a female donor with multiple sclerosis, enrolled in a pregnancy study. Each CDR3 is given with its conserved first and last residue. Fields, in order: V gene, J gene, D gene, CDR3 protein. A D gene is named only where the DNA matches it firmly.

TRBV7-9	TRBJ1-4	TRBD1	CASSTGQGKRKLFF
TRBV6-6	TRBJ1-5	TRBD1	CATAATGSSGNQPQHF
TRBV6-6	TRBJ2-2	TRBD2	CASSRLAGGPYGELFF
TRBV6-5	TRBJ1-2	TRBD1	CASSRTGGGYTF
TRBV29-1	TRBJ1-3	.	CSVETGAPPFQDTIYF
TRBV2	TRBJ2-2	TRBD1	CASSRTGADTGELFF
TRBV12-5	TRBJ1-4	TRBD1	CASGSGTGDEKLFF
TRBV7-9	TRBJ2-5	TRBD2	CASSLGALADQETQYF
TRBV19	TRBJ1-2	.	CASSMGPPVEARRF
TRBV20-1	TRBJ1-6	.	CSASWGSPLHF
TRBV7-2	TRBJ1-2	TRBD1	CASSSTGGDGYTF
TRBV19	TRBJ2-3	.	CATQGFADTQYF
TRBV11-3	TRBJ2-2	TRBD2	CASSSRLAGGPGELFF
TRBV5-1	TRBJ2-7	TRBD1	CASSLQGTARDEQYF
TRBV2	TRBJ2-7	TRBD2	CASAGIAGGPYEQYF
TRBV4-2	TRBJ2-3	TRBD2	CASSQGLAGVTQYF